This TCR beta chain originates from a study of T cell repertoires in cytomegalovirus infection. Findings of the study overall: CMV-specific TCR beta clonotypes restricted by HLA-C were the ones dominating the ex vivo response.

The sample holds one count of this clonotype. Its specificity is unknown. From germline, CDR1 is LGHNA and CDR2 YNFKEQ. The CDR3 consists of 16 residues. Trimming removed 0 bases from V and 4 bases from J, with 13 bases in between. TCRdb redid the calling of the reads with MiXCR, one entry per CDR3 protein. The sample records 400,000 to 550,000 distinct CDR3 sequences, over 9% being singletons. This receptor was obtained from a human donor in good health (CMV status not recorded). Some clones in this sample may be carry-over from other donors' samples. Sequenced: PBMCs. This chain joins TRBV4-2 and TRBJ1-5; D is possibly TRBD1 (6 bases). CDR3 in amino acids: CASSQDAGEENQPQHF. CDR3 nucleotide sequence: TGTGCCAGCAGCCAAGATGCAGGGGAGGAAAATCAGCCCCAGCATTTT.